The next 30 T cell receptor beta chains were all read from a single sample in a study of shared clonotypes between healthy human individuals. Data came from immunoSEQ multiplex PCR; TCRdb stores just in-frame clones and leaves some out. The table records around 430,000 clones, roughly 83% of them present only once. The source material was PBMCs. These receptors originate from a woman aged 40 to 49 in good health. Some clones in this sample may be carry-over from other donors' samples.

The V gene is TRBV7-2, the J gene TRBJ2-1; D remains ambiguous. The length of the CDR3 is 14 residues. V was trimmed by 1 base and J by 7 bases, leaving 11 bases between them. Germline assignment: CDR1 SGHTA and CDR2 FQGNSA. The CDR3 coding sequence is TGTGCCAGCAGCTTAGACTCCGGGCAAAATGAGCAGTTCTTC. Translation gives CASSLDSGQNEQFF.

The chain couples TRBV28 to TRBJ2-7; D might be TRBD2 (6 bases). Germline CDR1 reads MDHEN; CDR2 reads SYDVKM. The V end lost 3 bases, the J end lost 9 bases, and 15 bases lay between the germline ends. The CDR3 runs to 13 residues. CDR3 DNA sequence: TGTGCCAGCAGTTTCGTGGCCATCGGGGGGCAGTACTTC. Amino acids: CASSFVAIGGQYF.

The CDR3 region has the DNA TGTGCCAGCAGCTCGCCTTACGCGAACACCGGGGAGCTGTTTTTT. It encodes CASSSPYANTGELFF. The chain links TRBV4-2 to TRBJ2-2; no reliable D call. Germline V gene sequence: CDR1 LGHNA, CDR2 YNFKEQ. CDR3 length equals 15 residues. Deletions cut 5 bases from V and 0 bases from J, with 10 bases between.

This clone was observed a single time. The chain combines TRBV5-1 with TRBJ2-7; 11 bases are a match to TRBD2. V was pared by 4 bases and J by 4 bases, with 4 bases of the junction left unmatched. This CDR3 has 14 residues. CDR1 is SGHRS and CDR2 is YFSETQ in the germline V gene. The CDR3 coding sequence is TGCGCCAGCAGCGTAGCTAGCGGGGGGTACGAGCAGTACTTC. Its translation is CASSVASGGYEQYF.

The chain joins TRBV19 to TRBJ2-7, with D possibly TRBD1 on 6 matching bases. Trimming shortened V by 10 bases and J by 1 base, and 14 bases separated the two germline ends. The CDR3 extends over 13 amino acids. The germline V gene encodes CDR1 LNHDA and CDR2 SQIVND (reference sequence). In DNA form, the CDR3 reads TGTGCCACCGGTGTCCAGGGGTCCTACGAGCAGTACTTC. Protein: CATGVQGSYEQYF.

This rearrangement joins TRBV28 to TRBJ1-5, with 9 bases matching TRBD1. CDR3 length equals 16 residues. J lost 6 bases, V lost 8 bases, and 14 bases had no gene match. Germline V CDR1 and CDR2: MDHEN, SYDVKM. CDR3 in amino acids: CASRGVGTGIAQPQHF. Here the CDR3 DNA reads TGTGCCAGCCGAGGGGTGGGGACAGGGATAGCTCAGCCCCAGCATTTT. Complete variable domain (other parts from reference TRBV28 and TRBJ1-5): DVKVTQSSRYLVKRTGEKVFLECVQDMDHENMFWYRQDPGLGLRLIYFSYDVKMKEKGDIPEGYSVSREKKERFSLILESASTNQTSMYLCASRGVGTGIAQPQHFGDGTRLSIL.

This clone turned up a few times. The rearrangement uses TRBV14 and TRBJ1-1, with D possibly matching TRBD1 (6 bases). The V end lost 0 bases, the J end lost 5 bases, and 10 bases lay between the germline ends. Germline V lookup: CDR1 SGHDN, CDR2 FVKESK. The CDR3 extends over 14 amino acids. DNA for the CDR3: TGTGCCAGCAGCCAAGAGCGAAGGGGGACTGAAGCTTTCTTT. Translated: CASSQERRGTEAFF.

In its sample, this clone was seen a few times. V usage is TRBV4-1 and J usage is TRBJ2-7, with 8 bases identical to TRBD1. CDR1 is MGHRA, CDR2 YSYEKL, per germline. Trimming at V came to 0 bases and at J to 7 bases, leaving 2 bases not matched to a gene. The CDR3 contains 13 residues. For the CDR3, the DNA is TGCGCCAGCAGCCAAGATTGGGACAGGGAGCAGTACTTC. Amino acid sequence: CASSQDWDREQYF.

The chain combines TRBV5-1 with TRBJ2-1; 8 bases agree with TRBD2. The V gene end was trimmed by 3 bases and the J gene end by 6 bases; junction bases not matched to a gene: 5. Germline V gene sequence: CDR1 SGHRS, CDR2 YFSETQ. This CDR3 has 14 residues. The CDR3 DNA follows: TGCGCCAGCAGCTCCCCCGGGACTAGCAATGAGCAGTTCTTC. Protein: CASSSPGTSNEQFF.

The V and J genes are TRBV5-1 and TRBJ1-1; D unclear. Germline V lookup: CDR1 SGHRS, CDR2 YFSETQ. The CDR3 covers 14 residues. V lost 7 bases and J 2 bases, leaving 15 bases between the germline ends. CDR3 DNA: TGCGCCAGCGACCCATCAGGTCTCAACACTGAAGCTTTCTTT. This encodes CASDPSGLNTEAFF.

This clone was detected once. The gene calls are TRBV7-2 and TRBJ2-2, with D perhaps TRBD2 (5 bases). V was clipped by 2 bases and J by 1 base, with 11 bases between them. Looked up from germline, CDR1 is SGHTA and CDR2 is FQGNSA. This CDR3 contains 16 residues. Here the CDR3 DNA reads TGTGCCAGCAGCTTAATGACGGCGGGGAACACCGGGGAGCTGTTTTTT. It encodes CASSLMTAGNTGELFF.

For the CDR3, the DNA is TGTGCCAGCAGCTTTGGGACTAGCGGGAGGACAGATACGCAGTATTTT. Protein product: CASSFGTSGRTDTQYF. The chain couples TRBV7-9 to TRBJ2-3; 15 bases are a match to TRBD2. V gave up 3 bases and J gave up 3 bases; unmatched junction bases: 1. Germline values: CDR1 SEHNR, CDR2 FQNEAQ (reference sequence). The CDR3 extends over 16 amino acids.

Only a few counts were recorded for this clone. The V call is TRBV4-2, the J call TRBJ1-2; no firm D call. Between the trimmed V and J ends, which lost 0 bases and 7 bases, there was a span of 9 bases. Germline V gives CDR1 LGHNA, CDR2 YNFKEQ. The CDR3 loop spans 13 amino acids. The CDR3 coding sequence is TGTGCCAGCAGCCAAGATTGGCCCTCTGGCTACACCTTC. Residues: CASSQDWPSGYTF.

Note on this clone: At the DNA level, this CDR3 is encoded by other sequences in the same sample as well. The chain recombines TRBV7-2 with TRBJ1-2; 9 bases are shared with TRBD1. This CDR3 has 13 amino acids. Germline trimming cut 3 bases from V and 7 bases from J; bases unmatched to any gene: 3. The germline gives CDR1 SGHTA, CDR2 FQGNSA. The CDR3 bases are TGTGCCAGCAGCTTGGGACAGGGACGTGGCTACACCTTC. Amino acid sequence: CASSLGQGRGYTF.

This chain uses TRBV27 with TRBJ2-2; 10 bases fit TRBD2. Germline V gene data show CDR1 as MNHEY and CDR2 as SMNVEV (reference sequence). V dropped 2 bases and J dropped 3; count of bases not matched to a gene: 3. CDR3 size: 16 residues. This CDR3 reads CASSLSGRAHTGELFF. DNA of the CDR3: TGTGCCAGCAGTTTAAGCGGGAGGGCCCACACCGGGGAGCTGTTTTTT.

V usage is TRBV30 and J usage is TRBJ2-3; TRBD2 matches at 13 bases. Germline-derived CDR1 and CDR2 are GTSNPN and SVGIG (reference sequence). This CDR3 has 15 amino acids. Unmatched junction bases numbered 6, after V lost 7 bases and J lost 2 bases. The CDR3 sequence is CASTSGRAVTDTQYF. DNA of the CDR3: TGTGCCTCTACTAGCGGGAGGGCCGTCACAGATACGCAGTATTTT.

The sample holds one count of this clone. This chain uses TRBV5-1 with TRBJ2-7, with 7 bases aligning to TRBD2. The CDR3 length is 16 residues. The V segment lost 0 bases and the J segment 1 base; nucleotides outside the gene matches: 7. Germline-derived CDR1 and CDR2 are SGHRS and YFSETQ. CDR3 nucleotide sequence: TGCGCCAGCAGCTTGGGCAGTAGCGGGTTTTCCTACGAGCAGTACTTC. The encoded protein is CASSLGSSGFSYEQYF.

The DNA for the CDR3 is TGTGCCAGCAGCGAAACCCCGGAGCTAGCTCGAACAGATACGCAGTATTTT. Its translation is CASSETPELARTDTQYF. The chain joins TRBV21-1 to TRBJ2-3; the table names TRBD2, a call not compared with the DNA. TRBV21-1 is recorded as a pseudogene. The CDR3 runs to 17 residues.

The V gene is TRBV7-3, the J gene TRBJ1-2; no reliable D call. This CDR3 is 12 amino acids long. V lost 2 bases, J lost 5 bases, and 6 bases lay in between. Per the germline V gene, CDR1 is SGHTA and CDR2 is FQGTGA. For the CDR3, the DNA is TGTGCCAGCAGCTTATCTGGTTATGGCTACACCTTC. Translated, it gives CASSLSGYGYTF.

This rearrangement joins TRBV9 to TRBJ2-3; D is perhaps TRBD2 (5 bases). The ends were cut back, 3 bases at V and 9 bases at J, with 17 bases in the middle. The CDR3 length is 14 residues. Germline V gives CDR1 SGDLS, CDR2 YYNGEE. CDR3 residues: CASSAPPSGRTQYF. The CDR3 DNA sequence: TGTGCCAGCAGCGCCCCTCCATCGGGAAGAACGCAGTATTTT.

The chain employs TRBV28 and TRBJ2-7; TRBD1 matches at 7 bases. This CDR3 is built from 15 residues. The V and J ends lost 5 bases and 0 bases, in that order; junction bases with no gene match: 7. The germline gives CDR1 MDHEN, CDR2 SYDVKM. The CDR3 is CASSRQGVTSYEQYF. As DNA, the CDR3 is TGTGCCAGCAGTCGGCAGGGGGTGACCTCCTACGAGCAGTACTTC.

A single count supports this clone. The chain recombines TRBV27 with TRBJ1-6; 10 bases line up with TRBD1. V shed 3 bases, J shed 7 bases, and the junction held 3 bases outside the gene matches. There are 15 residues in the CDR3. Germline loops: CDR1 MNHEY, CDR2 SMNVEV (reference sequence). In nucleotides, the CDR3 is TGTGCCAGCAGTTTCCGGACAGGGGGGAATTCACCCCTCCACTTT. Translated: CASSFRTGGNSPLHF.

V and J are TRBV29-1 and TRBJ1-1; TRBD1 might be the D (5 bases). The CDR3 is made up of 12 amino acids. Trimming took 3 bases from V and 2 from J, leaving 7 bases between them. The germline V gene has CDR1 SQVTM and CDR2 ANQGSEA. The CDR3 DNA sequence: TGCAGCGTTGATGGGGGTAACACTGAAGCTTTCTTT. Its protein is CSVDGGNTEAFF.

J is TRBJ1-1 and V is TRBV7-9, with a weak D call TRBD1 (5 bases). The CDR3 loop spans 13 amino acids. Trimming took off 5 bases at V and 10 bases at J, with 17 bases between the two ends. CDR1 SEHNR and CDR2 FQNEAQ come from the germline V gene (reference sequence). CDR3 protein: CASSPWDQGAAFF. For the CDR3, the DNA is TGTGCCAGCAGCCCCTGGGATCAGGGAGCAGCTTTCTTT.

The chain has TRBV9 and TRBJ1-1; D uncertain. The CDR3 runs 14 residues. The V end lost 5 bases, the J end lost 0 bases, and 11 bases lay between the germline ends. Germline V gene lookup returns CDR1 SGDLS and CDR2 YYNGEE. This chain's CDR3 is CASSLITMNTEAFF. DNA of the CDR3: TGTGCCAGCAGTTTAATAACTATGAACACTGAAGCTTTCTTT.

The V gene is TRBV10-3, the J gene TRBJ2-5, with D possibly TRBD2 on 6 matching bases. This CDR3 is built from 14 residues. Per the germline V gene, CDR1 is ENHRY and CDR2 is SYGVKD. V lost 8 bases, J lost 2 bases, and 15 bases lay in between. CDR3 in amino acids: CAIGVSGSQETQYF. CDR3 DNA: TGTGCCATCGGAGTCAGCGGGTCGCAAGAGACCCAGTACTTC.

The V gene is TRBV5-1, the J gene TRBJ1-1; the D is unclear. In germline, CDR1 is SGHRS, CDR2 YFSETQ. This CDR3 comprises 14 residues. The V gene lost 4 bases and the J gene lost 3 bases, with 13 bases spanning the gap. The CDR3 here is CASSNTAADTEAFF. The CDR3 DNA reads as TGCGCCAGCAGCAATACAGCGGCGGACACTGAAGCTTTCTTT.

The chain has TRBV6-6 and TRBJ1-5; TRBD1 matches 8 bases. Germline V lookup: CDR1 MNHNY, CDR2 SVGAGI (reference sequence). This CDR3 is 14 amino acids long. The V segment lost 6 bases and the J segment 5 bases; nucleotides outside the gene matches: 6. The CDR3 DNA reads TGTGCCAGCAGAGGGACAGGCGACGATCAGCCCCAGCATTTT. Translation gives CASRGTGDDQPQHF.

CDR3 sequence: CASSPPAGNQPQHF. CDR3 bases: TGTGCCAGCTCACCCCCAGCGGGCAATCAGCCCCAGCATTTT. The chain joins TRBV18 to TRBJ1-5, with D unresolved. CDR1 is KGHSH, CDR2 LQKENI, per germline. The CDR3 is 14 amino acids. The V end was cut by 3 bases, the J end by 2 bases, with 8 bases between.

This clone was counted at least ten times. The chain has TRBV2 and TRBJ2-7, with D perhaps TRBD1 (5 bases). Germline CDR1 is SNHLY and CDR2 is FYNNEI. The CDR3 runs to 13 residues. The V and J ends lost 10 bases and 0 bases respectively, with 13 bases between them. The CDR3 DNA sequence: TGTGCCACCTCGACAGTGTTCTCCTACGAGCAGTACTTC. Translated, it gives CATSTVFSYEQYF.